This TCR beta chain stems from a study of cytomegalovirus exposure and HLA in healthy donors (TCRdb year 2017). Notes on the research overall: In an earlier analysis of roughly 500 of the donors, 250 to 300 Gb of sequence data and about 110 million unique TCR beta sequences from some 170 million T cells were reported. HLA typing included class I and class II loci at four-digit resolution. In addition to the first cohort of several hundred subjects, a separate validation cohort of approximately 120 different subjects was used. Donor age, sex, ethnicity and CMV serostatus were compiled alongside the repertoire data. An earlier analysis of fewer than 700 of the donors applied high-throughput TCR beta sequencing to assess whether each TCR beta V gene segment acted as functional or pseudogenic. Across roughly 420 genotyped donors of the cohort, an average of about 200,000 unique TCR beta nucleotide sequences per donor were sequenced, and roughly 17% of those sequences were non-productive. Because of strong linkage in the cohort, five DR-DQ haplotypes were treated as single units for association and clustering. A later genetic analysis used genome-wide SNP genotypes for about 65% of the 666 donors, treating that subset as a discovery cohort. Every discovery cohort repertoire had been produced on one sequencing platform. To predict cytomegalovirus infection status, the study brought together high-throughput TCR immunosequencing, statistical association of individual TCRs with disease status, and machine learning. The T cell repertoires of 550 to 850 subjects were profiled by immunosequencing and related to cytomegalovirus serostatus. The study was designed to test whether signatures of past pathogen exposure could be identified by cataloging public T cell receptors. Roughly 300 gigabases of sequencing data and tens of millions of unique TCR sequences were included in an early release covering 550 to 800 HLA-typed donors. Rather than drawing on any new phenotypic data, the later analysis identified candidate immune exposures from TCR beta sequences and the way those sequences occurred across donors. Of the roughly 420 genotyped donors, 80% to 90% were placed in the genetic ancestry cluster associated with self-reported Caucasian donors. Typing coverage differed by locus: A, B, C, DRB1 and DQB1 were typed in about 620-630 donors, DQA1 in 500 to 550, DPA1 in some 600, and DPB1 in roughly 470. A later analysis re-analyzed previously published TCR beta repertoires from 660 or so donors and added high-resolution HLA genotyping to study TCR occurrence patterns.

Trimming removed 6 bases from V and 5 bases from J; the gene matches leave 6 bases unexplained. Per the germline V gene (reference sequence), LNHDA is the CDR1 and SQIVND is the CDR2. The CDR3 sequence holds 13 residues, the cysteine and phenylalanine included. The DNA shown is the 39-base CDR3, in frame from base 1. Overall results and qualifications from the work: It was suggested by the authors that the approach could potentially be generalized to other disease states and immunological phenotypes. Broadly in line with IMGT annotations, most TCR beta V segments showed up in productive rearrangements about 90% or about 30% of the time in an earlier analysis of under 700 of the donors. The 87-base-pair reads could not distinguish some IMGT-functional V segments, including TRBV6-2 and TRBV6-3, so those segments were excluded. In a later analysis, HLA-associated TCR beta chains were found to be more clonally expanded and to have lower generation probabilities than equally common non-associated chains. Across donors, most TCR sequences were observed very rarely, whereas some public TCRs were present in many individuals. Linkage disequilibrium might explain the correlated functional status among segregating V segments, but an unknown experimental factor could not be excluded. Three of the identified cytomegalovirus-associated TCR beta chains were confirmed in vitro to be specific for cytomegalovirus antigens. According to a later genetic analysis, donors in an Asian-associated ancestry cluster had fewer N-insertions in productive TCRs than the roughly 670-donor mean. In this cohort, only TCR beta chains were sequenced, and detectable features were limited by the absence of alpha or paired-chain data. According to a later analysis, TCR association rates differed among HLA loci, with DRB1 alleles showing the most associated TCRs and HLA-C alleles showing the fewest. Specific HLA alleles were associated with roughly 16,000 TCR beta sequences at a false discovery rate of 0.05 in a later analysis. Immune exposure information for the cohort was limited to CMV serostatus. According to a later analysis, parvovirus B19, influenza, CMV and Epstein-Barr virus appeared linked to several top co-occurrence clusters. In the study, approximately 160 TCR beta chains were listed as associated with cytomegalovirus. A later analysis found that most CMV-associated TCR beta chains appeared HLA-restricted, with HLA associations seemingly driven largely by CMV exposure. An association between a missense DCLRE1C variant and V-gene and J-gene trimming of TCR beta chains was found in a later genetic analysis and replicated in an independent cohort. The sequencing pipeline was judged likely to have produced a cluster of highly shared sequence variants as a technical artifact. Cytomegalovirus status was reported to be diagnosed by the classifier with high specificity and sensitivity in both the original and validation cohorts. When HLA alleles, especially DR and DQ, strongly co-occurred, attributing TCR associations to individual alleles was difficult. Because counts were too low, approximately 18 rarely observed V segments, including chromosome 9 orphons, were excluded from the earlier analysis of several hundred of the donors. Because HLA typing was unavailable for some donors at each locus, only the typed subset was used in association tests. Presence/absence analyses assumed roughly uniform sequencing depth across donors, an assumption that may not hold. A further reported finding was that TCR beta sequences accurately predicted the HLA-A and HLA-B alleles for most subjects in the first cohort.

Of note for this clone: Its antigen is not yet known. No base qualities exist here, and no much larger clone lies one base off it.

The cohort comprised under 700 healthy bone marrow donors. At the time of sampling, all cohort members were nominally healthy, though unrecorded immune exposures were likely present. The donor tested CMV seropositive, placing the donor among the approximately 290 seropositive members of the cohort. Each donor provided a peripheral blood sample, and peripheral blood mononuclear cells were used for TCR beta sequencing. Genomic DNA was extracted from the blood cell samples with the Qiagen DNeasy Blood Extraction Kit. The library was built by means of the immunoSEQ multiplex PCR assay. For the multiplex PCR, a mixture combining 60 forward primers for TCR Vbeta segments and 13 reverse primers for TCR Jbeta segments was used. The CDR3 region of rearranged TCR beta genes was amplified from genomic DNA with a multiplex PCR assay. The Illumina HiSeq System was used to sequence the amplified TCR beta libraries as 87-base-pair reads. The original pipeline was this. In a later analysis, some 80 million unique TCR beta chains were counted across the roughly 670 repertoires, and approximately 11 million of these chains were shared by at least two donors. Raw reads were error-corrected and collapsed into unique sequences with a nearest-neighbor algorithm that merged closely related sequences to remove PCR and sequencing errors. V, D and J gene segments were assigned by aligning CDR3 sequences to IMGT reference sequences. For a sequence to be retained, a match of at least six nucleotides to both a V gene segment and a J gene segment was required. Rearrangements were classified as productive when the CDR3 lacked stop codons and remained in frame with V and J, and all other rearrangements were classified as non-productive. Following IMGT convention, CDR3 was defined as the stretch from the second conserved V-encoded cysteine up to the conserved J-encoded phenylalanine. The earlier analysis of roughly 590 of the donors excluded any sequence lacking an unambiguous match to a single V gene segment. In an earlier analysis of 587 of the donors, a V segment was called functional when productive rearrangements were above 56.7%, and segregating when the standard deviation between donors exceeded 5%. A statistical classification framework was developed to diagnose cytomegalovirus status using the catalog of TCR beta chain sequences. V and J gene assignment, in a later analysis, came from comparing TCR nucleotide sequences with IMGT/GENE-DB human TR gene sequences. Using the TCRdist pipeline, a later analysis assigned CDR3 sequences along with most-parsimonious VDJ recombination scenarios. In a later analysis, every TCR beta chain was defined by the combination of its CDR3 amino acid sequence and its V-gene family, and reads without a unique V-gene family were dropped. To address suspected cross-contamination and a sequencing artifact, a later analysis removed 450 to 700 highly shared, low-generation-probability nucleotide sequences. A later analysis calculated a clonal expansion index for each public chain from normalized within-repertoire ranks of inferred template counts. In a later analysis, generation probabilities were computed using a VDJ recombination model fitted to out-of-frame rearrangements, and the results were checked against IGoR. In a later analysis, TCR-TCR, TCR-HLA and TCR-CMV co-occurrence was scored with hypergeometric tests, and a repertoire-size bias correction was applied to TCR pairs. In a later analysis, false discovery rates were estimated by permuting HLA or CMV assignments 20 times. In a later analysis, co-occurring TCRs were grouped using DBSCAN, and TCRdist sequence similarity was added for clustering within HLA-allele-positive subsets. Co-occurrence clustering excluded repertoires with fewer than 30,000 or more than 120,000 public chains, plus five with anomalous nucleotide sharing. Here the immuneACCESS table is served through TCRdb, limited to in-frame sequences with V and J called. Missing clones are a known gap in these copies; in checked studies unresolved V genes cover under half, and the rest lacks a known reason. V, J and clone size were drawn from that table, and D and trimming were deduced from the DNA. Within this sample are approximately 61,000 clones, with 75% to 85% of them counted one time only. The ten largest clones take up roughly 8% of the sample.

The sample consisted of PBMCs. The chain links TRBV19 with TRBJ1-2; 7 bases in the junction line up with TRBD1. This sequence originates from a man aged 18 to 30 in good health and CMV-seropositive. CDR3 protein: CASSGTAVYGYTF. The DNA reads as follows: TGTGCCAGTAGCGGGACAGCGGTTTATGGCTACACCTTC.